This TCR beta chain emerged from a study of CD8 T cells in Susac syndrome. The V and J ends lost 7 bases and 4 bases, in that order; junction bases with no gene match: 5. This CDR3 is 13 amino acids long. Germline V CDR1 and CDR2: DFQATT, SNEGSKA (reference sequence). Bulk CD8+ and CD4+ cells came from magnetic negative isolation; CD8+ TEMRA by FACS. After extraction with the RNeasy kit, roughly 0.5 to 1 ug of the RNA was reverse transcribed using random hexamers. Multiplex immunoSEQ PCR targeted 54 Vbeta and 13 Jbeta TCR beta segments. TCRdb re-called the immunoSEQ multiplex PCR reads through MiXCR, storing one row per CDR3 protein. The sample comprises about 180,000 distinct CDR3 sequences, around 95% of which are singletons, and around 0.15% rests with the top ten. The table lists this clonotype with a count of one.

This TCR was recovered from a human donor with multiple sclerosis. Input material: CD8+ T cells from PBMCs. The chain joins TRBV20-1 to TRBJ2-2; 8 nucleotides line up with TRBD2. The chain's CDR3 is CSVLGRATGELFF. The DNA of the CDR3 is TGCAGTGTCCTCGGGAGGGCCACCGGGGAGCTGTTTTTT.